This TCR beta chain was captured in a study of blood T cell repertoires in COVID-19. Trimming shortened V by 4 bases and J by 1 base, and 26 bases separated the two germline ends. The length of the CDR3 is 19 residues. CDR1 is SGDLS, CDR2 YYNGEE, per germline. Using immunoSEQ multiplex PCR, the repertoire was profiled, and TCRdb retains in-frame clones only, with some absent. The data show about 220,000 clones, about 78% seen once. The clonotype originates from a woman in her 70s with acute or convalescent COVID-19. The sequencing sample was made of peripheral blood. The rearrangement uses TRBV9 and TRBJ1-1; D is unclear. This chain's CDR3 is CASSISSSRSGGSNTEAFF. CDR3 nucleotides: TGTGCCAGCAGCATTAGTAGTAGCCGGTCAGGAGGGTCGAACACTGAAGCTTTCTTT. The complete variable domain, with remaining parts taken from reference TRBV9 and TRBJ1-1, reads DSGVTQTPKHLITATGQRVTLRCSPRSGDLSVYWYQQSLDQGLQFLIQYYNGEERAKGNILERFSAQQFPDLHSELNLSSLELGDSALYFCASSISSSRSGGSNTEAFFGQGTRLTVV.